What follows describes a single T cell receptor (beta chain). Its antigen is unknown. This sample was included in a study of T cells in tuberculosis. Study summary: This South African cohort compared adolescents with or without latent tuberculosis against adults with active tuberculosis. General study findings and limits: Cases with active tuberculosis were adults, while controls were adolescents.

Germline-derived CDR1 and CDR2 are SGHNT and YYREEE (reference sequence). This CDR3 region has 14 residues. The V and J ends lost 2 bases and 8 bases, in that order; junction bases with no gene match: 8. Using immunoSEQ multiplex PCR, the repertoire was profiled, and TCRdb retains in-frame clones only, with some absent. The sample has 40,000 to 50,000 clones; 95% are singletons. This chain links TRBV5-4 with TRBJ1-2; 8 bases agree with TRBD1. Sequenced sample: PBMCs. The receptor comes from a donor between 10 and 35 years old with latent tuberculosis or without tuberculosis infection. CDR3 residues: CASSFGQGGNGYTF. The CDR3 nucleotides read TGTGCCAGCAGCTTTGGACAGGGTGGTAACGGCTACACCTTC.